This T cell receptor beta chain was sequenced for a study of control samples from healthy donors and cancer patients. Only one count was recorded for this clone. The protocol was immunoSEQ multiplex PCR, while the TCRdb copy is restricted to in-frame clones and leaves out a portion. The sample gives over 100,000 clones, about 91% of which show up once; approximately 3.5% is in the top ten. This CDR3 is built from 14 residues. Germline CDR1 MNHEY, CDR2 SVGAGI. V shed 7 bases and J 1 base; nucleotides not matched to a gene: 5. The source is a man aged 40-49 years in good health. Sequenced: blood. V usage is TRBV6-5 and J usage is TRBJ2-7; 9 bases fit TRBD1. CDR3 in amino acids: CASKRGQGSYEQYF. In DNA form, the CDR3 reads TGTGCCAGCAAACGGGGACAGGGTTCCTACGAGCAGTACTTC.